The source of this T cell receptor (beta chain) is a study of PD-L1 blockade in urothelial cancer. Germline assignment: CDR1 MNHNY and CDR2 SVGAGI (reference sequence). Between the trimmed V and J ends, which lost 8 bases and 1 base, there was a span of 14 bases. The CDR3 sequence is 14 residues long. The diagnosis in patients was locally advanced or metastatic urothelial carcinoma. Templates that were synthetic TCR analogs were spiked into each PCR. The table came from immunoSEQ multiplex PCR; TCRdb's copy has only in-frame clones and leaves some out. The table has approximately 39,000 clones, roughly 89% seen once.

The material was PBMCs, obtained around atezolizumab (anti-PD-L1) treatment. The origin of this receptor is a man aged 60 to 75 with urothelial cancer. The rearrangement joins TRBV6-6 to TRBJ1-2; D not resolved. The CDR3 is CASLAQDGNYGYTF. The CDR3 region has the DNA TGTGCCAGCCTAGCACAAGACGGTAACTATGGCTACACCTTC.